This T cell receptor beta chain originates from a study of blood T cell repertoires in COVID-19. Study-wide background: T cells, B-cell-depleted T cells, or PBMCs supplied cDNA or gDNA.

In the original workflow: Amplification from reference gene primers served as the basis for estimated nucleated cell counts. The protocol was immunoSEQ multiplex PCR, while the TCRdb copy is restricted to in-frame clones and leaves out a portion. Clone size and V and J calls were adopted from that table, with D and trimming inferred from the DNA. The table records some 220,000 clones, just under 85% of them present only once. V was pared by 4 bases and J by 1 base, with 5 bases between. The germline V gene has CDR1 SGHDN and CDR2 FVKESK. CDR3 length: 13 residues. The sequence came from a man aged 50 or older with acute or convalescent COVID-19. Sequenced sample: peripheral blood. This rearrangement joins TRBV14 to TRBJ1-5; D unclear. CDR3 residues: CASSRQSNQPQHF. In DNA form, the CDR3 reads TGTGCCAGCAGCCGTCAGAGCAATCAGCCCCAGCATTTT. The full variable domain, its missing parts supplied by reference TRBV14 and TRBJ1-5, is EAGVTQFPSHSVIEKGQTVTLRCDPISGHDNLYWYRRVMGKEIKFLLHFVKESKQDESGMPNNRFLAERTGGTYSTLKVQPAELEDSGVYFCASSRQSNQPQHFGDGTRLSIL.